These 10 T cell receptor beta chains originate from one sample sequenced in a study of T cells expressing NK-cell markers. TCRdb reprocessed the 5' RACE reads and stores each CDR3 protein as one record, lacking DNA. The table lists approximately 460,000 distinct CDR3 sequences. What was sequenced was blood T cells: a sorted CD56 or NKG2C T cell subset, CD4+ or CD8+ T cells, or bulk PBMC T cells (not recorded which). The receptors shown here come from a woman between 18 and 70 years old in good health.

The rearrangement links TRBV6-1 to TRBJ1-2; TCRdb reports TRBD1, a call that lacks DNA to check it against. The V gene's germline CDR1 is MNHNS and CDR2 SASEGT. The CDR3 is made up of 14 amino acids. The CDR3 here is CASSEAGGDRTYTF.

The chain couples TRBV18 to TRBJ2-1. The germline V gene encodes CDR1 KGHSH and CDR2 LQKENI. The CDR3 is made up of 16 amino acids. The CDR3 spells CASSPAAKRIYNEQFF.

This CDR3 is CASSLGIGLSYEQYF. The chain couples TRBV7-8 to TRBJ2-7; TCRdb picks TRBD2, but there is no DNA to check that call. Germline V gives CDR1 SGHVS, CDR2 FQNEAQ. The CDR3 is 15 amino acids.

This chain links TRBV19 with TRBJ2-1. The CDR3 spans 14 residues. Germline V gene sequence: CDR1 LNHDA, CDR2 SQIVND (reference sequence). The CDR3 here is CASSIGQVDNEQFF.

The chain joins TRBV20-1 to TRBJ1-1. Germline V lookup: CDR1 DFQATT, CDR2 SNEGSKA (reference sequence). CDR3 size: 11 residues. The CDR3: CSARWFAEAFF.

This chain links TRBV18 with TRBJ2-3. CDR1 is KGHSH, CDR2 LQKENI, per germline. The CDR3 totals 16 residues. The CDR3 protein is CASSPAALGHTDTQYF.

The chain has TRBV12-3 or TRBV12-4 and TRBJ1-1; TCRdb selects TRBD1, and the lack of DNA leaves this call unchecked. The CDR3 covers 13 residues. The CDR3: CASRGQGGTEAFF.

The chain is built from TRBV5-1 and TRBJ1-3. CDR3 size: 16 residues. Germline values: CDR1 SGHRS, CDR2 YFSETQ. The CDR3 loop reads CASSLAGHLSGNTIYF.

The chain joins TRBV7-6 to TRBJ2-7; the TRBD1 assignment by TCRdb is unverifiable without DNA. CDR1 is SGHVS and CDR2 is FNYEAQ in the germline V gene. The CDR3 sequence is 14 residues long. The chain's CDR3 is CASSSWGDGDEQYF.

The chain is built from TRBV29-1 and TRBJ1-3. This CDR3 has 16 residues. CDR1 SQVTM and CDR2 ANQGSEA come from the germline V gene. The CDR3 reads CSVEDGFFGSGNTIYF.